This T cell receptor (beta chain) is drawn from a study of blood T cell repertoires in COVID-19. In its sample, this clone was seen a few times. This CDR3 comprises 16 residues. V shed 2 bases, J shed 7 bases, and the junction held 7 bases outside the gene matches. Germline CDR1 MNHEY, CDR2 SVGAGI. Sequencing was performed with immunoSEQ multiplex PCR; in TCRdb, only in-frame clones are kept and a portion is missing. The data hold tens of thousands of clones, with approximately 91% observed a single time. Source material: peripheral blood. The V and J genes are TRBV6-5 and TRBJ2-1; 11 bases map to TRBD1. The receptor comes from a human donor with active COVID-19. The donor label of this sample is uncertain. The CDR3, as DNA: TGTGCCAGCAGTTACCCCGGGACAGGGGGTGTAAATGAGCAGTTCTTC. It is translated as CASSYPGTGGVNEQFF.